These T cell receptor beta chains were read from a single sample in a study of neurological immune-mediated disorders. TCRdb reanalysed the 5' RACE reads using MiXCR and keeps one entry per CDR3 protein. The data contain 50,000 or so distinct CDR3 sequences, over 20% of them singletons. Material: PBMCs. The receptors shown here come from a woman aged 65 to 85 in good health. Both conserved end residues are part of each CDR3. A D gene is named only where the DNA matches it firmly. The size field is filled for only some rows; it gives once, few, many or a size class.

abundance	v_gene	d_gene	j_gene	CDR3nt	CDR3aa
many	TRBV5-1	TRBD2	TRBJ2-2	TGCGCCAGCAGTGAAGTCCTAGCGGGAGACGGGGAGCTGTTTTTT	CASSEVLAGDGELFF
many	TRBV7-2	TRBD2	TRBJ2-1	TGTGCCAGCAGCTTAGGAGCTGGACTAGCCTACAATGAGCAGTTCTTC	CASSLGAGLAYNEQFF
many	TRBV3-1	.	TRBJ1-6	TGTGCCAGCAGCCAACTAGAAAGACCCCTCCACTTT	CASSQLERPLHF
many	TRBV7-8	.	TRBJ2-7	TGTGCCAGCAGCTTAGGGGGTCGAGGAACCTACGAGCAGTACTTC	CASSLGGRGTYEQYF
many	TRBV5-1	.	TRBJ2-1	TGCGCCAGCAGCTTTACGAGGGATGAGCAGTTCTTC	CASSFTRDEQFF
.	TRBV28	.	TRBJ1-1	TGTGCCAGCGTGGACAGTATTAAACGGGGTGAAGCTTTCTTT	CASVDSIKRGEAFF
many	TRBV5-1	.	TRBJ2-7	TGCGCCAGCAGCTTGGAAGGTTCCTACGAGCAGTACTTC	CASSLEGSYEQYF
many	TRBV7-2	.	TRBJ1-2	TGTGCCAGCAGCTTCGGGGGTTGGAACCGAGTTGGCTACACCTTC	CASSFGGWNRVGYTF
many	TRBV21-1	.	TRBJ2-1	TGTGCCAGCCGAAGAACTAGCGGGAGCAATGAGCAGTTCTTC	CASRRTSGSNEQFF
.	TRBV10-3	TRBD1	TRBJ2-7	TGTGCCATCAGTTCCCGACAGGGGGAAGTCTACGAGCAGTACTTC	CAISSRQGEVYEQYF
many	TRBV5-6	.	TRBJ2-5	TGTGCCAGCAGCTTACTCCCTGACAGCCCTCAAGAGACCCAGTACTTC	CASSLLPDSPQETQYF
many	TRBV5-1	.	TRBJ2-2	TGCGCCAGCAGCTTGGACGGCCCGAACACCGGGGAGCTGTTTTTT	CASSLDGPNTGELFF
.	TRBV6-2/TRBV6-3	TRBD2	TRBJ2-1	TGTGCCAGCAGGTCCCTAACGGGACTAGCGGGGGAAGAGCAGTTCTTC	CASRSLTGLAGEEQFF
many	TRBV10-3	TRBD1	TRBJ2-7	TGTGCCTCCACCCCAACGGGACAGGGCCTCTACGAGCAGTACTTC	CASTPTGQGLYEQYF
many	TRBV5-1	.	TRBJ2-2	TGCGCCAGCAGCTCAGCCCTTAGCTTGGACACCGGGGAGCTGTTTTTT	CASSSALSLDTGELFF
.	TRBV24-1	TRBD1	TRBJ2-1	TGTGCCACCGGGACAGGGGCCTACAATGAGCAGTTCTTC	CATGTGAYNEQFF
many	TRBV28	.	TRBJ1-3	TGTGCCAGCAGTTTCCCAGGCCACTCTGGAAACACCATATATTTT	CASSFPGHSGNTIYF
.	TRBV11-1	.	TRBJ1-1	TGTGCCAGCAGCTACCTCCGTGAGCCGAACACTGAAGCTTTCTTT	CASSYLREPNTEAFF
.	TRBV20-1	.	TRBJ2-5	TGCAGTGCTAGAGATCTCGGGTCCCAAGAGACCCAGTACTTC	CSARDLGSQETQYF
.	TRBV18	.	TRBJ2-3	TGTGCCAGCTCACCCCCCACGGTGGATACGCAGTATTTT	CASSPPTVDTQYF
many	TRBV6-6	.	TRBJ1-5	TGTGCCAGCAAGGACACCAATCAGCCCCAGCATTTT	CASKDTNQPQHF
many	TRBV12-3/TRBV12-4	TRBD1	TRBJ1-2	TGTGCCAGCAGACCTACAGGGGGCGTGTATGGCTACACCTTC	CASRPTGGVYGYTF
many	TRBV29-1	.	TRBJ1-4	TGCAGCGTCTCCAGGAGCTATAATGAAAAACTGTTTTTT	CSVSRSYNEKLFF
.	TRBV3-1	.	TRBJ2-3	TGTGCCAGCAACCAATTCCTGGTTGGGGATACACAGTATTTT	CASNQFLVGDTQYF
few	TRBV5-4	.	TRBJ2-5	TGTGCCAGCAGCTTGGGGCCTCGCCAGCGGTGGGAGACCCAGTACTTC	CASSLGPRQRWETQYF
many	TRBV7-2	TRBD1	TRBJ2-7	TGTGCCAGCAGCTTCGATTCCGGGACAGGGAACTACGAGCAGTACTTC	CASSFDSGTGNYEQYF
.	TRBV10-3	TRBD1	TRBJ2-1	TGTGCCATCAGTCCCGGACAGGTCACCTACAATGAGCAGTTCTTC	CAISPGQVTYNEQFF
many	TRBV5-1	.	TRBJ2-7	TGCGCCACCAACCCCGGGGGAACTGGGGACGAGCAGTACTTC	CATNPGGTGDEQYF
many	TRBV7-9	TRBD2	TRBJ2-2	TGTGCCAGCACCTTAGCGGGACGGACCGGGGAGCTGTTTTTT	CASTLAGRTGELFF
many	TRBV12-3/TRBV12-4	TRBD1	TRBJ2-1	TGTGCCAGCAGTTTAGGGTTCGGGACAGGGGCCGAAAATGAGCAGTTCTTC	CASSLGFGTGAENEQFF
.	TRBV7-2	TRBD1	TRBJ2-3	TGTGCCAGCAGCCCGGGACAGGGGGCCCTAGCGGGGGCCTCACCCGGGGTTACGCAGTATTTT	CASSPGQGALAGASPGVTQYF
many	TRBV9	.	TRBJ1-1	TGTGCCAGCAGCGTAGGAGGGTCGAACACTGAAGCTTTCTTT	CASSVGGSNTEAFF
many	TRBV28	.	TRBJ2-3	TGTGCCAGCAGAACTCCTTGGGGGCAAGTCGATACGCAGTATTTT	CASRTPWGQVDTQYF
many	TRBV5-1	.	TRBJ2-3	TGCGCCAGCAGCCTGAATCCGGGGGCAGATACGCAGTATTTT	CASSLNPGADTQYF
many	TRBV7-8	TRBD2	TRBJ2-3	TGTGCCAGCAGCCCCCGACTAGCGGAGGCAGATACGCAGTATTTT	CASSPRLAEADTQYF
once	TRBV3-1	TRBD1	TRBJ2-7	TGTGCCAGCAGCCAGCTCTTCGGGACAGGGGAGAGAGACGAGCAGTACTTC	CASSQLFGTGERDEQYF
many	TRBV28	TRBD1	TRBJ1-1	TGTGCCAGCAGCAGGGGGGAAGAAGCTTTCTTT	CASSRGEEAFF
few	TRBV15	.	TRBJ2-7	TGTGCCACCAGCAGAGTTGGAACGGGAAGAGGGTACGAGCAGTACTTC	CATSRVGTGRGYEQYF
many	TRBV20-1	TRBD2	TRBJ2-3	TGCAGTGCTCAGATACTAGCGGGAGGGCCGTCGACAGATACGCAGTATTTT	CSAQILAGGPSTDTQYF
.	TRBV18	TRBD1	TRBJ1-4	TGTGCAAGCTCACCACAACAGGGGGCGAATAATGAAAAACTGTTTTTT	CASSPQQGANNEKLFF
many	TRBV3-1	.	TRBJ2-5	TGTGCCAGCAGCCAAGAGTTGGCGACCGCGTACCAAGAGACCCAGTACTTC	CASSQELATAYQETQYF
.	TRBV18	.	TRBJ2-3	TGTGCCAGCTCACCGGGGACTTCAGATACGCAGTATTTT	CASSPGTSDTQYF